These 27 T cell receptor beta chains were all obtained from the same sample, sequenced in a study of blood T cells in healthy people across ages. A second PCR, run for roughly 7 to 11 cycles, used a sample-barcoded 5' primer plus a J-beta primer mix. TCRdb re-called the 5' RACE reads through MiXCR, storing one row per CDR3 protein. The table shows under 700,000 distinct CDR3 sequences, with 24% occurring only once. Another study also made use of these data, one on T cells of mothers and their children.

The sample comprised blood. Every receptor here comes from a boy between 10 and 17 years old in good health.

The chain employs TRBV28 and TRBJ1-3; no firm D call. CDR1 and CDR2 (germline): MDHEN, SYDVKM. CDR3 length: 14 amino acids. The ends were cut back, 7 bases at V and 1 base at J, with 11 bases in the middle. CDR3 amino acids: CASTGLLSGNTIYF. DNA of the CDR3: TGTGCCAGCACCGGGTTATTGTCTGGAAACACCATATATTTT.

The chain recombines TRBV7-9 with TRBJ2-7; D is unresolved. Deletions cut 5 bases from V and 2 bases from J, with 13 bases between. The CDR3 is 14 amino acids. Germline CDR1 is SEHNR and CDR2 is FQNEAQ (reference sequence). CDR3 sequence (DNA): TGTGCCAGCAGCCACCGGGTCCTTCCCTACGAGCAGTACTTC. The encoded protein is CASSHRVLPYEQYF.

This chain links TRBV28 with TRBJ1-3; D remains unclear. Trimming stripped 2 bases from V and 0 bases from J, with 8 bases between. There are 15 residues in the CDR3. CDR1 is MDHEN and CDR2 is SYDVKM in the germline V gene. The CDR3 nucleotides read TGTGCCAGCAGTTTACCCGGGGTCTCTGGAAACACCATATATTTT. Translation gives CASSLPGVSGNTIYF.

There are many counts of this clonotype. The V gene is TRBV20-1, the J gene TRBJ2-5; 11 positions agree with TRBD2. V gave up 2 bases and J gave up 4 bases; unmatched junction bases: 3. The CDR3 is 14 residues long. Germline V gene sequence: CDR1 DFQATT, CDR2 SNEGSKA (reference sequence). The CDR3 here is CSARLAGGLETQYF. CDR3 coding DNA: TGCAGTGCTAGACTAGCGGGAGGCCTAGAGACCCAGTACTTC.

The genes are TRBV7-2 and TRBJ2-6, with a weak D call TRBD1 (5 bases). Germline V gene sequence: CDR1 SGHTA, CDR2 FQGNSA. This CDR3 region has 18 residues. With 4 bases removed from V and 0 bases from J, the gap between germline ends came to 16 bases. DNA of the CDR3: TGTGCCAGCAGCTCCAGGGTCGGTAAGACCTCTGGGGCCAACGTCCTGACTTTC. It specifies CASSSRVGKTSGANVLTF. Complete variable domain (other parts from reference TRBV7-2 and TRBJ2-6): GAGVSQSPSNKVTEKGKDVELRCDPISGHTALYWYRQSLGQGLEFLIYFQGNSAPDKSGLPSDRFSAERTGGSVSTLTIQRTQQEDSAVYLCASSSRVGKTSGANVLTFGAGSRLTVL.

This chain uses TRBV27 with TRBJ2-5; D is ambiguous. Trimming left V 3 bases short and J 0 bases short, with 8 bases between. The CDR3 totals 14 residues. Germline lookup yields CDR1 MNHEY and CDR2 SMNVEV (reference sequence). Here the CDR3 DNA reads TGTGCCAGCAGTTTCAGCCAGTACCAAGAGACCCAGTACTTC. Protein: CASSFSQYQETQYF.

This clonotype was counted a few times. The CDR3 sequence is CASGWAIEGTSYEQYF. The CDR3, as DNA: TGTGCCAGCGGATGGGCTATTGAAGGGACCTCCTACGAGCAGTACTTC. The chain uses TRBV4-2 and TRBJ2-7, with D possibly being TRBD1 or TRBD2 (5 bases each). The CDR3 is 16 residues long. V lost 8 bases and J lost 0, with 20 bases in between. Germline CDR1 is LGHNA and CDR2 is YNFKEQ.

V usage is TRBV4-3 and J usage is TRBJ1-2; D might be TRBD1 (5 bases). CDR1 is LGHNA and CDR2 is YSLEER in the germline V gene. The CDR3 is 15 amino acids. Trimming took off 5 bases at V and 2 bases at J, with 15 bases between the two ends. CDR3 amino acids: CASSLAPTANYGYTF. In DNA form, the CDR3 reads TGCGCCAGCAGCTTAGCGCCGACAGCAAACTATGGCTACACCTTC.

Remarks on this clonotype: Possible read error: a much larger clone is one base away. The chain couples TRBV20-1 to TRBJ2-7; tentative D call: TRBD2 (6 bases). This CDR3 region has 16 residues. In germline, CDR1 is DFQATT, CDR2 SNEGSKA (reference sequence). The CDR3 region has the DNA TGCAGTGCTAGTTACCGGAGGGTTGGCGGACATTACGAGCAGCACTTC. Translated: CSASYRRVGGHYEQHF.

The chain recombines TRBV7-9 with TRBJ1-4; D is possibly TRBD1 (6 bases). This CDR3 has 14 residues. The V and J ends lost 7 bases and 4 bases respectively, with 13 bases between them. CDR1 is SEHNR, CDR2 FQNEAQ, per germline (reference sequence). The CDR3 reads CASIQGFINEKLFF. CDR3 in DNA: TGTGCCAGCATCCAGGGGTTTATTAATGAAAAACTGTTTTTT.

V gene TRBV5-4 combines with J gene TRBJ2-5; D tentatively fits TRBD1 or TRBD2 (5 bases each). The closer fit of TRBJ2-1 to the DNA end suggests the J call may be wrong. The CDR3 has 13 residues. Germline CDR1 and CDR2: SGHNT and YYREEE (reference sequence). The CDR3 DNA sequence: TGTGCCAGCAGCTTGATGGGGGAAAATGAGCAGTTCTTC. Encoded protein: CASSLMGENEQFF.

This chain joins TRBV18 and TRBJ2-5; TRBD2 matches at 11 bases. V shed 8 bases, J shed 5 bases, and the junction held 13 bases outside the gene matches. This CDR3 has 16 residues. Germline CDR1 KGHSH, CDR2 LQKENI. The CDR3 here is CASPQKALAGVETQYF. The CDR3 DNA sequence: TGTGCCAGCCCACAAAAGGCACTAGCGGGAGTCGAGACCCAGTACTTC.

The rearrangement joins TRBV5-6 to TRBJ2-5; TRBD2 aligns across 7 bases. The end of the DNA aligns better with TRBJ2-1, so the J call may be wrong. This CDR3 has 14 residues. The germline V gene encodes CDR1 SGHDT and CDR2 YYEEEE. The CDR3 spells CATRAMREWNEQFF. CDR3 DNA sequence: TGTGCCACCAGGGCCATGCGGGAGTGGAATGAGCAGTTCTTC.

The chain couples TRBV3-1 to TRBJ2-2, with D hard to call. V lost 2 bases and J 8 bases, leaving 9 bases between the germline ends. The CDR3 has 13 amino acids. Germline lookup yields CDR1 LGHDT and CDR2 YNNKEL (reference sequence). DNA for the CDR3: TGTGCCAGCAGCCAATTACCGGCTGGGGAGCTGTTTTTT. Amino acids: CASSQLPAGELFF. The variable domain in full, with the rest retrieved from reference TRBV3-1 and TRBJ2-2, is DTAVSQTPKYLVTQMGNDKSIKCEQNLGHDTMYWYKQDSKKFLKIMFSYNNKELIINETVPNRFSPKSPDKAHLNLHINSLELGDSAVYFCASSQLPAGELFFGEGSRLTVL.

This clonotype was recorded at least ten times. The chain uses TRBV5-1 and TRBJ2-1; a weak D match, TRBD2 (6 bases). This CDR3 region has 15 residues. The V end lost 0 bases, the J end lost 8 bases, and 15 bases lay between the germline ends. Germline V lookup: CDR1 SGHRS, CDR2 YFSETQ. The CDR3 sequence is CASSLGAGRLDEQFF. DNA of the CDR3: TGCGCCAGCAGCTTGGGGGCGGGGAGGTTGGATGAGCAGTTCTTC. The full variable domain, completed using reference TRBV5-1 and TRBJ2-1, is KAGVTQTPRYLIKTRGQQVTLSCSPISGHRSVSWYQQTPGQGLQFLFEYFSETQRNKGNFPGRFSGRQFSNSRSEMNVSTLELGDSALYLCASSLGAGRLDEQFFGPGTRLTVL.

The table lists this clonotype with a few counts. The chain carries TRBV4-1 and TRBJ2-4; D may be TRBD2 (6 bases). Trimming removed 0 bases at V and 10 bases at J, with 22 bases between. The CDR3 is 17 amino acids. Germline CDR1 and CDR2: MGHRA and YSYEKL. The CDR3, as DNA: TGCGCCAGCAGCCAAGAGTGGGAGGACTCCCACGCTGGTATTCAGTACTTC. Translated: CASSQEWEDSHAGIQYF.

The rearrangement joins TRBV18 to TRBJ2-5; D unresolved. Gene TRBJ2-7 matches the end of the DNA better, so the J call may be wrong. Germline CDR1 reads KGHSH; CDR2 reads LQKENI. The CDR3 consists of 14 residues. This CDR3 is CASSPRLEAYEQYF. The CDR3 region has the DNA TGTGCCAGCTCACCACGTCTTGAAGCTTACGAGCAGTACTTC.

This clonotype was counted ten times or more. The V gene is TRBV6-5, the J gene TRBJ2-2, with D maybe TRBD2 (6 bases). CDR1 MNHEY and CDR2 SVGAGI come from the germline V gene. The CDR3 has 12 amino acids. V lost 6 bases and J lost 7, with 9 bases in between. CDR3 loop: CASSLGGGELFF. Written as DNA, the CDR3 is TGTGCCAGCAGCCTCGGGGGCGGGGAGCTGTTTTTT.

The rearrangement links TRBV5-1 to TRBJ2-5; D is undetermined. CDR1 SGHRS and CDR2 YFSETQ come from the germline V gene. The CDR3 is made up of 14 amino acids. Between the trimmed V and J ends, which lost 3 bases and 7 bases, there was a span of 16 bases. CDR3 protein: CASSSTGPPGTQYF. CDR3 sequence (DNA): TGCGCCAGCAGCTCTACCGGGCCACCGGGGACCCAGTACTTC.

This chain connects TRBV5-1 to TRBJ2-7; TRBD1 might be the D (6 bases). Germline V gene sequence: CDR1 SGHRS, CDR2 YFSETQ. This CDR3 comprises 15 residues. V shed 4 bases and J shed 6 bases, with 20 bases lying between them. CDR3 sequence reads: CASSRTGTGQSEQYF. Written as DNA, the CDR3 is TGCGCCAGCAGCCGTACTGGTACGGGACAATCCGAGCAGTACTTC.

This clonotype was seen a few times. V is TRBV5-1 and J is TRBJ2-5; D possibly corresponds to TRBD1 (5 bases). The better agreement between TRBJ2-1 and the DNA end casts doubt on the J call. The CDR3 length is 13 residues. Germline V gene lookup returns CDR1 SGHRS and CDR2 YFSETQ. The CDR3 bases are TGCGCCAGCAGCTTCCTCAGGGTAAATGAGCAGTTCTTC. It is translated as CASSFLRVNEQFF.

CDR3 nucleotides: TGTGCCAGCAGGTCGGCACCCGCTATGACCCAGCATTTT. Residues: CASRSAPAMTQHF. V is TRBV2 and J is TRBJ1-5; D is undetermined. Trimming removed 6 bases at V and 11 bases at J, with 17 bases between. CDR1 and CDR2 from the germline V gene are SNHLY and FYNNEI. This CDR3 is built from 13 residues.

V is TRBV6-2 or TRBV6-3 and J is TRBJ2-4, with a possible D match to TRBD1 (6 bases). Germline V gene lookup returns CDR1 MNHEY and CDR2 SVGEGT. The CDR3 has 14 amino acids. The germline V and J ends were trimmed by 4 bases and 5 bases, with 12 bases remaining between them. For the CDR3, the DNA is TGTGCCAGCAGTTCTAACAGGGTGGAAAACATTCAGTACTTC. It is translated as CASSSNRVENIQYF.

This clonotype was recorded at least ten times. This chain joins TRBV6-2 or TRBV6-3 and TRBJ1-5; weak D call: TRBD1 (5 bases). The germline V gene encodes CDR1 MNHEY and CDR2 SVGEGT. This CDR3 comprises 14 residues. The V end was cut by 2 bases, the J end by 3 bases, with 8 bases between. The CDR3 protein is CASSYARDNQPQHF. CDR3 DNA: TGTGCCAGCAGTTACGCCAGGGACAATCAGCCCCAGCATTTT.

This clonotype occurred a few times. The rearrangement joins TRBV27 to TRBJ1-6; 7 nucleotides match TRBD1. The J segment lost 15 bases and the V segment lost 5 bases, leaving 16 bases of the junction unmatched. Germline CDR1 is MNHEY and CDR2 is SMNVEV (reference sequence). This CDR3 comprises 15 residues. CDR3 nucleotide sequence: TGTGCCAGCAGTCCCTGGGAGGACAGGCCTACTGACCTCCACTTT. Its translation is CASSPWEDRPTDLHF.

J is TRBJ2-5 and V is TRBV12-3 or TRBV12-4, with 8 bases aligning to TRBD2. The better agreement between TRBJ2-7 and the DNA end casts doubt on the J call. The CDR3 covers 14 residues. The CDR3 DNA sequence: TGTGCCAGTCGAGCGGGGGCCACAGACTACGAGCAGTACTTC. Protein: CASRAGATDYEQYF.

The chain joins TRBV4-1 to TRBJ2-1, with TRBD2 matching over 8 bases. With the DNA end fitting TRBJ2-7 better, the J assignment may be wrong. CDR1 MGHRA and CDR2 YSYEKL come from the germline V gene. The CDR3 has 15 residues. Here the CDR3 reads CASSQGLDSSYEQYV. The CDR3 coding sequence is TGCGCCAGCAGCCAGGGACTAGACAGTTCCTACGAGCAGTACGTC.